The 11 T cell receptor beta chains in this list originate from one sample, sequenced in a study of CD8 T cells in Susac syndrome. Reverse transcription of 0.5 to 1 ug RNA used random hexamers. TCRdb passed the immunoSEQ multiplex PCR reads through MiXCR, listing each CDR3 protein once. The data show 250,000 to 350,000 distinct CDR3 sequences, with approximately 90% seen just once and less than 0.08% held by the top ten. Sequencing was performed on CD4+ T cells from PBMCs. The receptors were gathered from a human donor with multiple sclerosis.

The chain recombines TRBV30 with TRBJ1-2, with unresolved D. Trimming took off 3 bases at V and 3 bases at J, with 14 bases between the two ends. Per the germline V gene, CDR1 is GTSNPN and CDR2 is SVGIG (reference sequence). The CDR3 has 14 residues. The CDR3 DNA is TGTGCCTGGAGCCAGACCCTTCAGGACTATGGCTACACCTTC. Its protein is CAWSQTLQDYGYTF.

The chain has TRBV29-1 and TRBJ2-3; D not certain. Germline CDR1 is SQVTM and CDR2 is ANQGSEA. The CDR3 sequence is 10 residues long. V lost 7 bases to trimming and J lost 5 bases, with 7 bases between them. In DNA, the CDR3 is TGCAGCGCAATTGAAGATACGCAGTATTTT. Translation: CSAIEDTQYF.

The rearrangement joins TRBV2 to TRBJ1-2, with 7 bases identical to TRBD1. Germline loops: CDR1 SNHLY, CDR2 FYNNEI. This CDR3 contains 15 residues. Losses at the gene ends were 5 bases for V and 5 bases for J; bases not matched to a gene: 11. CDR3 sequence: CASSPTGTAEYGYTF. CDR3 bases: TGTGCCAGCAGTCCTACCGGGACAGCGGAGTATGGCTACACCTTC.

The rearrangement uses TRBV6-5 and TRBJ2-1, with a weak D call TRBD1 (6 bases). The ends were cut back, 7 bases at V and 0 bases at J, with 13 bases in the middle. The germline V gene encodes CDR1 MNHEY and CDR2 SVGAGI. The CDR3 covers 15 residues. CDR3 bases: TGTGCCAGCAACAGGGCTCCTTTCTCCTACAATGAGCAGTTCTTC. Protein: CASNRAPFSYNEQFF.

This chain uses TRBV29-1 with TRBJ2-7; 8 nucleotides match TRBD2. CDR1 is SQVTM, CDR2 ANQGSEA, per germline. The trim removed 4 bases at V and 4 bases at J, leaving 6 bases unmatched. The CDR3 is 13 amino acids. The CDR3 DNA sequence: TGCAGCGTTGGACGGGGGGGCGGGTACGAGCAGTACTTC. Residues: CSVGRGGGYEQYF.

This rearrangement joins TRBV5-1 to TRBJ1-1, with TRBD1 as a possible D gene (6 bases). Deletions cut 5 bases from V and 3 bases from J, with 14 bases between. This CDR3 has 14 residues. Germline V gene lookup returns CDR1 SGHRS and CDR2 YFSETQ. The CDR3 DNA sequence: TGCGCCAGCAGAACGACAGGCTTGGACACTGAAGCTTTCTTT. This translates into CASRTTGLDTEAFF.

The chain combines TRBV6-5 with TRBJ1-1, with TRBD1 as a possible D gene (5 bases). This CDR3 spans 17 amino acids. Trimming cost V 0 bases and J 2 bases, with 16 bases left between them. Germline V gives CDR1 MNHEY, CDR2 SVGAGI. The DNA for the CDR3 is TGTGCCAGCAGTTACTCCTCAGGGCTTTCGGTTAACACTGAAGCTTTCTTT. Its translation: CASSYSSGLSVNTEAFF.

The rearrangement uses TRBV5-8 and TRBJ2-3; D might be TRBD2 (5 bases). Looked up from germline, CDR1 is SGHTS and CDR2 is YDEGEE. The germline V and J ends were trimmed by 0 bases and 2 bases, with 10 bases remaining between them. CDR3 length: 15 residues. The CDR3 nucleotides read TGTGCCAGCAGCTTGGGGAGGACCACCACAGATACGCAGTATTTT. It yields the protein CASSLGRTTTDTQYF.

The chain is built from TRBV4-1 and TRBJ2-4, with a weak D call TRBD1 (5 bases). Germline V gene sequence: CDR1 MGHRA, CDR2 YSYEKL. CDR3 length: 16 amino acids. V lost 3 bases and J lost 0, with 12 bases in between. CDR3 in DNA: TGCGCCAGCAGCCAGCACAGGATTCTAGCCAAAAACATTCAGTACTTC. It translates to CASSQHRILAKNIQYF.

The chain combines TRBV25-1 with TRBJ2-7; 8 bases fit TRBD1. CDR3 length: 15 amino acids. Germline CDR1 reads MGHDK; CDR2 reads SYGVNS. V trimming: 4 bases; J trimming: 4 bases; junction bases outside the gene matches: 9. The CDR3 nucleotides are TGTGCCAGCAGTGTGCCCGGGACAGGAAAGTACGAGCAGTACTTC. Translation: CASSVPGTGKYEQYF.

V is TRBV6-2 or TRBV6-3 and J is TRBJ2-3; either TRBD1 or TRBD2 may supply D (5 bases each). The V end lost 7 bases, the J end lost 14 bases, and 28 bases lay between the germline ends. The CDR3 runs to 15 residues. From germline, CDR1 is MNHEY and CDR2 SVGEGT. The CDR3 is CASTETGTRRAELYF. CDR3 in DNA: TGTGCCAGCACCGAAACCGGGACCCGTCGAGCGGAGTTGTATTTT.